A selection of T cell receptor beta chains follows, all from one sample in a study of blood T cell repertoires in COVID-19. Produced via immunoSEQ multiplex PCR; TCRdb's table is partial and in-frame only. The sample has approximately 240,000 clones; approximately 80% are singletons. The sequenced sample consisted of peripheral blood. The receptors shown here come from a woman of 80 years or more with active or convalescent COVID-19. CDR3s include the opening cysteine and the closing phenylalanine or tryptophan. Each record gives: J gene, V gene, D gene, clone size, CDR3 DNA, CDR3 protein. A D gene is named only where the DNA matches it firmly. Clone size is stated in some rows and not others, as once, few, many or a class when expanded.

j_call: TRBJ2-1
v_call: TRBV11-3
d_call: TRBD2
clone_size: -
cdr3_nt: TGTGCCAGCAGCTTAGAATACGCAGCGGGGGGGCTCTACAATGAGCAGTTCTTC
cdr3_aa: CASSLEYAAGGLYNEQFF

j_call: TRBJ1-2
v_call: TRBV2
d_call: -
clone_size: -
cdr3_nt: TGTGCCAGCAACCAACAGGGAGGGGACTATGGCTACACCTTC
cdr3_aa: CASNQQGGDYGYTF

j_call: TRBJ1-4
v_call: TRBV18
d_call: -
clone_size: -
cdr3_nt: TGTGCCAGCTCACCACCGGGGAGGACCGAGGGAAAACTGTTTTTT
cdr3_aa: CASSPPGRTEGKLFF

j_call: TRBJ2-3
v_call: TRBV30
d_call: -
clone_size: -
cdr3_nt: TGTGCCTGGACCCTGGGACAACCGCCAGATACGCAGTATTTT
cdr3_aa: CAWTLGQPPDTQYF

j_call: TRBJ1-2
v_call: TRBV14
d_call: -
clone_size: -
cdr3_nt: TGTGCCAGCAGCCAAGAGGGCCGGGGTAACTATGGCTACACCTTC
cdr3_aa: CASSQEGRGNYGYTF

j_call: TRBJ1-1
v_call: TRBV7-2
d_call: TRBD1
clone_size: -
cdr3_nt: TGTGCCAGCAGCTCTAGCCCGACAGGGGATGCTTTCTTT
cdr3_aa: CASSSSPTGDAFF

j_call: TRBJ2-5
v_call: TRBV28
d_call: TRBD1
clone_size: once
cdr3_nt: TGTGCCAGCAGTCTCCAGGGGGCGGGACGGCAAGAGACCCAGTACTTC
cdr3_aa: CASSLQGAGRQETQYF

j_call: TRBJ2-5
v_call: TRBV2
d_call: -
clone_size: -
cdr3_nt: TGTGCCAGCAAAGGCAGGGAAGAGACCCAGTACTTC
cdr3_aa: CASKGREETQYF

j_call: TRBJ1-3
v_call: TRBV5-1
d_call: -
clone_size: once
cdr3_nt: TGCGCCAGCAGCCCAGACACGAGCTCTGGAAACACCATATATTTT
cdr3_aa: CASSPDTSSGNTIYF

j_call: TRBJ2-7
v_call: TRBV4-2
d_call: TRBD1
clone_size: few
cdr3_nt: TGTGCCAGCAGCCAAGCCGGGACAGTAGTCTACGAGCAGTACTTC
cdr3_aa: CASSQAGTVVYEQYF

j_call: TRBJ2-1
v_call: TRBV29-1
d_call: -
clone_size: -
cdr3_nt: TGCAGCGTTGAAGATAGCGGCCGGGCTACCTCCTACAATGAGCAGTTCTTC
cdr3_aa: CSVEDSGRATSYNEQFF

j_call: TRBJ1-3
v_call: TRBV7-2
d_call: -
clone_size: -
cdr3_nt: TGTGCCAGCAGCTCGGGGGGAAACACCATATATTTT
cdr3_aa: CASSSGGNTIYF

j_call: TRBJ2-1
v_call: TRBV2
d_call: -
clone_size: -
cdr3_nt: TGTGCCAGCAGTGGGGGTAGCGGCCTGTACAATGAGCAGTTCTTC
cdr3_aa: CASSGGSGLYNEQFF

j_call: TRBJ2-5
v_call: TRBV19
d_call: -
clone_size: -
cdr3_nt: TGTGCCAGTAGTTCTAGGAAAGAGACCCAGTACTTC
cdr3_aa: CASSSRKETQYF

j_call: TRBJ2-7
v_call: TRBV5-1
d_call: -
clone_size: -
cdr3_nt: TGCGCCAGCAGCTTGTCGGGATATGCCTACGAGCAGTACTTC
cdr3_aa: CASSLSGYAYEQYF

j_call: TRBJ2-3
v_call: TRBV19
d_call: -
clone_size: -
cdr3_nt: TGTGCCAGTACCCAGGAGGATAGCACAGATACGCAGTATTTT
cdr3_aa: CASTQEDSTDTQYF

j_call: TRBJ1-2
v_call: TRBV3-1/TRBV3-2
d_call: -
clone_size: -
cdr3_nt: TGTGCCAGCAAGGGCAAAGGGGCTAACTATGGCTACACCTTC
cdr3_aa: CASKGKGANYGYTF

j_call: TRBJ2-7
v_call: TRBV27
d_call: TRBD1
clone_size: -
cdr3_nt: TGTGCCAGCAGTACGGGACAGTTTTACGAGCAGTACTTC
cdr3_aa: CASSTGQFYEQYF

j_call: TRBJ2-2
v_call: TRBV19
d_call: -
clone_size: -
cdr3_nt: TGTGCCAGTAGGAGCAGGAGGGACACCGGGGAGCTGTTTTTT
cdr3_aa: CASRSRRDTGELFF

j_call: TRBJ2-4
v_call: TRBV2
d_call: -
clone_size: -
cdr3_nt: TGTGCCAGCAGTTCTCAGTGGGCCGGGGGCATTCAGTACTTC
cdr3_aa: CASSSQWAGGIQYF

j_call: TRBJ2-3
v_call: TRBV7-2
d_call: TRBD2
clone_size: -
cdr3_nt: TGTGCCAGCAGCCCCCTTGTTAGCGGGAGCACAGATACGCAGTATTTT
cdr3_aa: CASSPLVSGSTDTQYF

j_call: TRBJ2-7
v_call: TRBV2
d_call: TRBD2
clone_size: -
cdr3_nt: TGTGCCGGGGGGAGGGAGGTCTCCTACGAGCAGTACTTC
cdr3_aa: CAGGREVSYEQYF

j_call: TRBJ2-3
v_call: TRBV5-6
d_call: -
clone_size: -
cdr3_nt: TGTGCCAGCAGCTTCAACTCCCCCCCCGATACGCAGTATTTT
cdr3_aa: CASSFNSPPDTQYF